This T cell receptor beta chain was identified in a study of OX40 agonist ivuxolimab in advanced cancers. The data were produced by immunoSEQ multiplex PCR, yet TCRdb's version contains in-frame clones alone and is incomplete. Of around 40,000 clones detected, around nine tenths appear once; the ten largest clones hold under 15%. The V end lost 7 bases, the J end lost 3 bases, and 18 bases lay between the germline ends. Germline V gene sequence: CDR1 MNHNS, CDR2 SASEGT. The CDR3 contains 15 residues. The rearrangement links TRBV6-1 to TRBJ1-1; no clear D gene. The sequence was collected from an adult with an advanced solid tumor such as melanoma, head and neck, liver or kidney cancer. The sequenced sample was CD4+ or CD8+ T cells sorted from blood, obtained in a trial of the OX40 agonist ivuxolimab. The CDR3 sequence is CASITPLRTDTEAFF. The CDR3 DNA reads TGTGCCAGCATTACTCCCTTGCGTACGGACACTGAAGCTTTCTTT.